These 6 T cell receptor beta chains originate from one sample sequenced in a study of T cell repertoires in cytomegalovirus infection. These receptors lack a known antigen. TCRdb processed the reads anew with MiXCR; each CDR3 protein has one entry. Among approximately 74,000 distinct CDR3 sequences listed, approximately 42% were seen once. The material sequenced was CD8+ T cells from cultured PBMCs, taken from culture after CMV antigen stimulation. These receptors came from a human donor in good health (CMV status not recorded). Some clones in this sample may be carry-over from other donors' samples.

This clonotype was seen only a few times. J is TRBJ2-5 and V is TRBV27; 7 nucleotides align to TRBD1. With 6 bases clipped from V and 4 bases from J, the junction kept 11 bases outside the gene matches. CDR3 length: 15 amino acids. Germline V CDR1 and CDR2: MNHEY, SMNVEV (reference sequence). The CDR3: CASRRGGLLVETQYF. In DNA form, the CDR3 reads TGTGCCAGCAGAAGAGGGGGCCTGCTGGTAGAGACCCAGTACTTC.

The rearrangement joins TRBV4-3 to TRBJ1-2, with unresolved D. Germline V gives CDR1 LGHNA, CDR2 YSLEER. Deletions cut 4 bases from V and 6 bases from J, with 18 bases between. This CDR3 region has 15 residues. CDR3 nucleotides: TGCGCCAGCAGCCCAGCCTATCGGGTCTCGGATGGCTACACCTTC. This encodes CASSPAYRVSDGYTF.

This chain connects TRBV12-3 or TRBV12-4 to TRBJ1-4; 7 nucleotides align to TRBD1. After removal of 7 bases from V and 4 bases from J, the junction contained 6 bases not matched to a gene. The CDR3 is made up of 14 amino acids. The CDR3 DNA follows: TGTGCCAGCACCTCAGGGGGGAATAATGAAAAACTGTTTTTT. Translating gives CASTSGGNNEKLFF.

This clonotype was observed a few times. The V call is TRBV7-8, the J call TRBJ1-1; 8 bases fit TRBD1. Looked up from germline, CDR1 is SGHVS and CDR2 is FQNEAQ. This CDR3 comprises 16 residues. V shed 1 base and J 5 bases; nucleotides not matched to a gene: 9. CDR3 protein: CASSLEAGGVFTEAFF. DNA for the CDR3: TGTGCCAGCAGCTTAGAGGCAGGGGGCGTGTTTACTGAAGCTTTCTTT.

The rearrangement uses TRBV20-1 and TRBJ1-1, with 7 bases matching TRBD1. Per the germline V gene, CDR1 is DFQATT and CDR2 is SNEGSKA (reference sequence). This CDR3 is built from 12 residues. The V gene end was trimmed by 5 bases and the J gene end by 4 bases; junction bases not matched to a gene: 4. CDR3 in amino acids: CSADTGATEAFF. The CDR3 nucleotides read TGCAGTGCTGATACAGGGGCCACTGAAGCTTTCTTT.

Remarks on this clonotype: At one end, the junction sequence differs from germline, possibly due to a read error. The chain recombines TRBV7-6 with TRBJ2-3, with D perhaps matching TRBD2 (6 bases). CDR3 length: 13 amino acids. CDR1 is SGHVS, CDR2 FNYEAQ, per germline. CDR3 sequence reads: CASSGGVSDTQYF. The DNA for the CDR3 is TGTGCTAGCAGCGGAGGGGTTTCAGATACGCAGTATTTT.